This T cell receptor beta chain was observed in a study of molecular identifiers for immune sequencing clone quantification. This clonotype was counted ten times or more. Looked up from germline, CDR1 is SQVTM and CDR2 is ANQGSEA. The V and J ends lost 3 bases and 0 bases respectively, with 21 bases between them. CDR3 size: 18 residues. TCRdb independently ran MiXCR on the PCR reads; one entry per CDR3 protein. The table records hundreds of thousands of distinct CDR3 sequences, approximately 20% of them present only once. J is TRBJ2-1 and V is TRBV29-1, with D uncertain. Sequencing input: naive CD8+ T cells from blood, with Jurkat cell RNA spiked in. Stated subset: FACS-sorted CD8+CD4-CCR7+CD45RA+ naive T cells. This clonotype was obtained from a human donor in good health. Some libraries in this study had Jurkat cell RNA spiked in. CDR3 sequence: CSVDRSVESGSSYNEQFF. The CDR3 nucleotides are TGCAGCGTTGATCGTTCGGTGGAGTCAGGTAGCTCCTACAATGAGCAGTTCTTC.